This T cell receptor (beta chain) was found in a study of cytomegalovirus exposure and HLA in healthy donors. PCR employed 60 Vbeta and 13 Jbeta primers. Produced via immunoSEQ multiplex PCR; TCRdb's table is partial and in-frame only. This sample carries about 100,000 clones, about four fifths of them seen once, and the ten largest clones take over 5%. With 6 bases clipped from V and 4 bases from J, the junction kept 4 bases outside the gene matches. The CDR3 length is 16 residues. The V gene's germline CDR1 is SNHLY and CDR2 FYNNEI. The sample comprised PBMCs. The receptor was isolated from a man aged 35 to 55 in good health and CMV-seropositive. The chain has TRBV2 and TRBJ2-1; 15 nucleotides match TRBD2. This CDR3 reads CASRPGLAGGYNEQFF. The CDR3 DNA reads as TGTGCCAGCAGACCAGGACTAGCGGGAGGGTACAATGAGCAGTTCTTC.